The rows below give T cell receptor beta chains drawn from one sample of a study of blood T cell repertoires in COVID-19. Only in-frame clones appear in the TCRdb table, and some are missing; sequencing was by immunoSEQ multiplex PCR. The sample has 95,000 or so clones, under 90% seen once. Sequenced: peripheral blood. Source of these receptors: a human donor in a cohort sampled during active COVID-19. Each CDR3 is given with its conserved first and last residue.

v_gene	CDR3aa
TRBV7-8	CASSPRASGRPSTDTQYF
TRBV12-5	CASGGPGTGSNQPQHF
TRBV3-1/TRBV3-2	CASSRGTTEGFF
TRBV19	CASKASGSLTYNEQFF
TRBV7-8	CASSISEARGYTF
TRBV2	CASRWGQPSNQPQHF
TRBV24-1	CATRGTYNEQFF
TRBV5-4	CASYSQDRGPYEQYF
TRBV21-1	CASKQGQTQETQYF
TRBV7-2	CASGLTSGNTEAFF
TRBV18	CASSPQPGLAVPSSYNEQFF
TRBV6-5	CASSSAGSKNIQYF
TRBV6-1	CASSEGVAGTGPYGYTF
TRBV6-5	CASSLAGTSYEQYF
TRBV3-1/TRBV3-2	CASSRQVSYEQYF
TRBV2	CASSDTGFPHGYTF
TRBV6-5	CASSYSSRGETQYF
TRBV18	CASSPQGTGPTGELFF
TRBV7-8	CASSSTGYQPQHF
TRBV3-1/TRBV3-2	CASSQEGQSDEQFF
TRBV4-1	CASSQERLGRLGTEAFF
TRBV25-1	CASSEPPGGTGFSNEQFF
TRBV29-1	CSVDRYTDTQYF
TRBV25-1	CASSDARGGGNQPQHF
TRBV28	CASSTTPRSYEQYF
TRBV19	CASSRRGGTGLAGVSYEQYF
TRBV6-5	CASSYIGGGTYEQYF
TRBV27	CASMRRPYNEQFF
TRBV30	CAWSVTTGGAPGELFF
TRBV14	CASSQPLPGQGAVGYTF
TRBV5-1	CASSPGGPGETQYF
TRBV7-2	CASSSTGTGILEQYF
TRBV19	CASSPERVSNQPQHF
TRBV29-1	CSVRYATNEKLFF
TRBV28	CASRRQGALTFTGELFF